This TCR beta chain was identified during a study of control samples from healthy donors and cancer patients. The V end was cut by 3 bases, the J end by 4 bases, with 16 bases between. The CDR3 has 16 residues. CDR1 is SNHLY, CDR2 FYNNEI, per germline. Using immunoSEQ multiplex PCR, the repertoire was profiled, and TCRdb retains in-frame clones only, with some absent. The data contain around 250,000 clones, roughly four fifths of them singletons. The TCR was taken from a woman aged 55-70 years with lung cancer. Material for sequencing was PBMCs. This chain links TRBV2 with TRBJ2-1; perhaps TRBD2 as D (6 bases). The CDR3 nucleotides are TGTGCCAGCAGTGAGGGGCGGGGCGTGGGTTACAATGAGCAGTTCTTC. It is translated as CASSEGRGVGYNEQFF.